Presented here are 27 T cell receptor beta chains from one specimen sequenced in a study of T cells in Graves' hyperthyroidism and ophthalmopathy. Researchers took RNA transcripts and amplified the TCR beta CDR3 regions from them. RT-PCR in the first round (using the HTBI primer set) targeted the TCR CDR3. Each CDR3 protein gets one entry after TCRdb re-called the multiplex PCR reads with MiXCR. This table has a few hundred thousand distinct CDR3 sequences, about 14% appearing once. The specimen sequenced was blood. The receptors stem from a middle-aged woman with Graves' hyperthyroidism that later progressed to Graves' ophthalmopathy.

This clonotype was counted ten times or more. V and J are TRBV5-1 and TRBJ2-7; TRBD1 aligns across 9 bases. J gave up 4 bases and V 3 bases, and 8 bases lay outside the gene matches. CDR3 length equals 15 residues. The germline CDR1 and CDR2 sequences are SGHRS and YFSETQ. CDR3 sequence (DNA): TGCGCCAGCAGCTCATTCGGACAGGGGATGTACGAGCAGTACTTC. Protein product: CASSSFGQGMYEQYF.

There are many counts of this clonotype. This chain joins TRBV9 and TRBJ2-3; TRBD2 aligns across 7 bases. The CDR3 loop spans 14 amino acids. Germline values: CDR1 SGDLS, CDR2 YYNGEE. The V and J ends lost 3 bases and 6 bases, in that order; junction bases with no gene match: 7. Here the CDR3 reads CASSGQTSRDTQYF. CDR3 coding DNA: TGTGCCAGCAGCGGCCAGACTAGCCGCGATACGCAGTATTTT.

This clonotype has at least ten counts. The rearrangement uses TRBV2 and TRBJ2-5; tentative D call: TRBD2 (5 bases). CDR3 length: 14 amino acids. Germline-derived CDR1 and CDR2 are SNHLY and FYNNEI. V was cut by 6 bases and J by 1 base, with 12 bases left in between. CDR3 sequence (DNA): TGTGCCAGCAGGGCCGGACTGGGCCAAGAGACCCAGTACTTC. It is translated as CASRAGLGQETQYF.

This clonotype was seen ten or more times. The chain carries TRBV12-3 or TRBV12-4 and TRBJ1-5; D is possibly TRBD1 (5 bases). V was cut by 3 bases and J by 4 bases, with 10 bases left in between. The CDR3 runs to 14 residues. CDR3 bases: TGTGCCAGCAGTTTTGGACGGGGGAATCAGCCCCAGCATTTT. This translates into CASSFGRGNQPQHF.

The chain links TRBV2 to TRBJ2-3; D is unresolved. The CDR3 loop spans 14 amino acids. Germline V lookup: CDR1 SNHLY, CDR2 FYNNEI. V was clipped by 0 bases and J by 4 bases, with 8 bases between them. The CDR3 nucleotides are TGTGCCAGCAGTGAAGCTGGCGCAGCAGATACGCAGTATTTT. This sequence encodes CASSEAGAADTQYF.

Ten or more counts support this clonotype. The chain recombines TRBV19 with TRBJ1-5; D unresolved. The V gene's germline CDR1 is LNHDA and CDR2 SQIVND (reference sequence). V lost 3 bases and J 1 base, leaving 22 bases between the germline ends. This CDR3 comprises 19 residues. CDR3 loop: CASSIGSLRAMMSNQPQHF. The CDR3 nucleotides read TGTGCCAGTAGTATTGGATCCCTCAGAGCAATGATGAGCAATCAGCCCCAGCATTTT.

This clonotype was detected only a few times. The chain links TRBV20-1 to TRBJ2-7; 10 bases align to TRBD2. Germline V gene sequence: CDR1 DFQATT, CDR2 SNEGSKA (reference sequence). There are 17 residues in the CDR3. V was clipped by 0 bases and J by 3 bases; unmatched bases: 11. This chain's CDR3 is CSARDGSGRAIHYEQYF. In DNA, the CDR3 is TGCAGTGCTAGAGATGGGAGCGGGAGGGCGATCCACTACGAGCAGTACTTC.

This clonotype was seen only a few times. The J gene is TRBJ1-1, the V gene TRBV3-1, with D tentatively TRBD1 (6 bases). Germline CDR1 is LGHDT and CDR2 is YNNKEL (reference sequence). V lost 3 bases and J 1 base, leaving 21 bases between the germline ends. The CDR3 contains 18 residues. CDR3 sequence: CASSQDFGSGGPNTEAFF. The DNA of the CDR3 is TGTGCCAGCAGCCAGGATTTTGGCTCTGGGGGCCCGAACACTGAAGCTTTCTTT. Full variable domain (rest looked up from reference TRBV3-1 and TRBJ1-1): DTAVSQTPKYLVTQMGNDKSIKCEQNLGHDTMYWYKQDSKKFLKIMFSYNNKELIINETVPNRFSPKSPDKAHLNLHINSLELGDSAVYFCASSQDFGSGGPNTEAFFGQGTRLTVV.

The sample holds many counts of this clonotype. The V gene is TRBV5-1, the J gene TRBJ2-7, with TRBD2 matching 13 bases. Per germline, CDR1 SGHRS and CDR2 YFSETQ. This CDR3 has 15 amino acids. V gave up 4 bases and J gave up 2 bases; unmatched junction bases: 3. This chain's CDR3 is CASSPGTSGTYEQYF. Here the CDR3 DNA reads TGCGCCAGCAGCCCCGGGACTAGCGGGACCTACGAGCAGTACTTC.

The V call is TRBV3-1, the J call TRBJ2-2, with 8 positions matching TRBD1. The CDR3 sequence is 15 residues long. Germline-derived CDR1 and CDR2 are LGHDT and YNNKEL (reference sequence). Trimming removed 4 bases from V and 4 bases from J; junction bases left unmatched: 5. CDR3 DNA sequence: TGTGCCAGCAGCCGCACAGGGGGGTCCACCGGGGAGCTGTTTTTT. It encodes CASSRTGGSTGELFF.

The table lists this clonotype with many counts. V and J are TRBV12-3 or TRBV12-4 and TRBJ1-4; TRBD1 matches at 7 bases. J gave up 3 bases and V 4 bases, and 5 bases lay outside the gene matches. This CDR3 comprises 15 residues. The CDR3 nucleotides read TGTGCCAGCAGTTCCTCCGGGACAGCTAATGAAAAACTGTTTTTT. Translation: CASSSSGTANEKLFF.

The CDR3 DNA reads TGCGCCAGCAGCCCGTCACGGACTAGCGGGAGATCTGTGTGGTACGAGCAGTACTTC. This sequence encodes CASSPSRTSGRSVWYEQYF. The chain uses TRBV5-1 and TRBJ2-7, with TRBD2 matching 13 bases. The germline V gene encodes CDR1 SGHRS and CDR2 YFSETQ. The length of the CDR3 is 19 residues. With 4 bases clipped from V and 4 bases from J, the junction kept 17 bases outside the gene matches.

This clonotype was recorded a few times. The J gene is TRBJ2-7, the V gene TRBV30; D not certain. V lost 0 bases, J lost 4 bases, and 7 bases lay in between. The germline V gene has CDR1 GTSNPN and CDR2 SVGIG (reference sequence). The length of the CDR3 is 12 residues. In nucleotides, the CDR3 is TGTGCCTGGAGTGTACGCAGTTACGAGCAGTACTTC. Encoded protein: CAWSVRSYEQYF.

DNA for the CDR3: TGTGCCAGCAGCTTGGTGGTAGCGGGAGTAAGTACAGATACGCAGTATTTT. It specifies CASSLVVAGVSTDTQYF. The gene calls are TRBV5-4 and TRBJ2-3; 9 bases map to TRBD2. With V trimmed by 0 bases and J by 3 bases, 8 bases remained unmatched. The germline V gene encodes CDR1 SGHNT and CDR2 YYREEE (reference sequence). The CDR3 covers 17 residues.

This clonotype has ten or more counts. The chain carries TRBV28 and TRBJ2-6, with D perhaps matching TRBD1 (5 bases). V shed 6 bases and J shed 0 bases, with 18 bases lying between them. The germline gives CDR1 MDHEN, CDR2 SYDVKM. This CDR3 has 18 residues. CDR3 loop: CASRNRGKQTSGANVLTF. CDR3 DNA sequence: TGTGCCAGCAGAAATAGGGGCAAACAAACCTCTGGGGCCAACGTCCTGACTTTC. Supplemented by reference TRBV28 and TRBJ2-6, the full variable domain reads DVKVTQSSRYLVKRTGEKVFLECVQDMDHENMFWYRQDPGLGLRLIYFSYDVKMKEKGDIPEGYSVSREKKERFSLILESASTNQTSMYLCASRNRGKQTSGANVLTFGAGSRLTVL.

This clonotype was counted ten times or more. This chain links TRBV20-1 with TRBJ2-7; 7 bases line up with TRBD2. The CDR3 length is 17 residues. Losses at the gene ends were 2 bases for V and 5 bases for J; bases not matched to a gene: 18. The germline gives CDR1 DFQATT, CDR2 SNEGSKA (reference sequence). CDR3 nucleotides: TGCAGTGCTAGATTGGTTTATGGGGGAGGGAATGTGGACGAGCAGTACTTC. Translated, it gives CSARLVYGGGNVDEQYF.

On this clonotype: A much larger clone is a single base away; this may be a read error. The rearrangement joins TRBV12-3 or TRBV12-4 to TRBJ1-2; D call uncertain. Trimming stripped 6 bases from V and 8 bases from J, with 19 bases between. This CDR3 has 14 amino acids. CDR3 DNA sequence: TGTGCCAGCAGGCCCCACGGTCGCATGGGAGGCTACACCTTC. Protein product: CASRPHGRMGGYTF.

This clonotype was found many times. The V gene is TRBV20-1, the J gene TRBJ2-1; unclear D gene. CDR3 length: 13 residues. Germline lookup yields CDR1 DFQATT and CDR2 SNEGSKA (reference sequence). The germline V and J ends were trimmed by 2 bases and 1 base, with 6 bases remaining between them. The DNA for the CDR3 is TGCAGTGCTAGAAGGGAATCCTACAATGAGCAGTTCTTC. It translates to CSARRESYNEQFF.

The chain couples TRBV4-2 to TRBJ2-3; 11 nucleotides line up with TRBD2. The CDR3 has 17 residues. The junction had 3 bases not matched to a gene; V was cut back by 0 bases and J by 1 base. Per the germline V gene, CDR1 is LGHNA and CDR2 is YNFKEQ. The CDR3 DNA is TGTGCCAGCAGCCAAGACCAGACTAGCGGGGGCACAGATACGCAGTATTTT. Protein: CASSQDQTSGGTDTQYF.

This clonotype was detected a few times. This CDR3 reads CSAFRRLPRTGNYEQYF. The CDR3 nucleotides are TGCAGTGCTTTTAGACGGCTTCCGCGGACAGGGAACTACGAGCAGTACTTC. The chain links TRBV20-1 to TRBJ2-7; 8 bases are a match to TRBD1. From germline, CDR1 is DFQATT and CDR2 SNEGSKA (reference sequence). The V and J ends lost 5 bases and 3 bases, in that order; junction bases with no gene match: 18. CDR3 length: 17 amino acids.

This clonotype was seen ten or more times. The chain joins TRBV28 to TRBJ2-3, with a possible D match to TRBD1 (5 bases). CDR1 is MDHEN, CDR2 SYDVKM, per germline. The CDR3 runs 14 residues. Trimming cost V 3 bases and J 3 bases, with 10 bases left between them. The CDR3 nucleotides are TGTGCCAGCAGTTTGGGGCCTACGACAGATACGCAGTATTTT. It translates to CASSLGPTTDTQYF.

This clonotype appeared many times. The chain uses TRBV3-1 and TRBJ1-2, with D uncertain. The CDR3 is made up of 16 amino acids. The V gene lost 6 bases and the J gene lost 5 bases, with 22 bases spanning the gap. CDR1 is LGHDT and CDR2 is YNNKEL in the germline V gene (reference sequence). CDR3 sequence reads: CASSPQAGEVVYGYTF. CDR3 coding DNA: TGTGCCAGCAGTCCTCAAGCAGGAGAGGTGGTTTATGGCTACACCTTC.

The chain combines TRBV7-3 with TRBJ2-2, with 7 bases identical to TRBD1. Germline loops: CDR1 SGHTA, CDR2 FQGTGA. The CDR3 has 15 amino acids. V shed 6 bases and J 2 bases; nucleotides not matched to a gene: 6. The CDR3 sequence: CASRSRDSNTGELFF. The CDR3 DNA reads as TGTGCCAGCAGGAGTCGGGACAGCAACACCGGGGAGCTGTTTTTT.

The chain carries TRBV27 and TRBJ2-3, with 8 nucleotides matching TRBD2. The CDR3 covers 16 residues. Germline assignment: CDR1 MNHEY and CDR2 SMNVEV (reference sequence). V shed 5 bases and J 0 bases; nucleotides not matched to a gene: 7. In DNA form, the CDR3 reads TGTGCCAGCAGTCCCCCAGCGGGAGAGAGCACAGATACGCAGTATTTT. Its protein is CASSPPAGESTDTQYF.

This clonotype was seen many times. The chain is built from TRBV19 and TRBJ2-7, with TRBD1 matching over 8 bases. Germline V CDR1 and CDR2: LNHDA, SQIVND (reference sequence). The V and J ends lost 6 bases and 2 bases, in that order; junction bases with no gene match: 6. This CDR3 comprises 14 residues. The CDR3 coding sequence is TGTGCCAGTAGCTCCGGGACAGGCGCCTACGAGCAGTACTTC. Translation: CASSSGTGAYEQYF. Looking up the rest from reference TRBV19 and TRBJ2-7 gives the full variable domain: DGGITQSPKYLFRKEGQNVTLSCEQNLNHDAMYWYRQDPGQGLRLIYYSQIVNDFQKGDIAEGYSVSREKKESFPLTVTSAQKNPTAFYLCASSSGTGAYEQYFGPGTRLTVT.

This clonotype appeared many times. The rearrangement links TRBV12-3 or TRBV12-4 to TRBJ2-7, with D unclear. The CDR3 covers 15 residues. V was shortened by 4 bases and J by 3 bases, with 16 bases between the two germline ends. CDR3 residues: CASSWFPGESYEQYF. In nucleotides, the CDR3 is TGTGCCAGCAGTTGGTTTCCAGGAGAAAGCTACGAGCAGTACTTC.

This clonotype was observed at least ten times. The rearrangement uses TRBV19 and TRBJ2-5, with D perhaps matching TRBD1 (5 bases). V lost 5 bases to trimming and J lost 4 bases, with 14 bases between them. This CDR3 has 14 residues. In germline, CDR1 is LNHDA, CDR2 SQIVND (reference sequence). CDR3 loop: CASSEAGKRETQYF. In nucleotides, the CDR3 is TGTGCCAGTAGTGAAGCAGGGAAAAGAGAGACCCAGTACTTC.